The present T cell receptor beta chain was sequenced within a study of CD8+CD57+ T cells in acquired aplastic anemia. In the study overall: The study obtained an average of about 3.4 ug of DNA from sorted CD4+ and CD8+ cells. The study's findings and limits: Approximately 29 was the count of CD8+ CDR3 sequences that patients shared with controls. Patients showed no significant difference from controls in CD8+ Simpson's diversity.

Selection for sequencing was limited to patients who had shown CD8+CD57+ cell expansion by flow cytometry. At blood sampling, none of the patients had yet received therapy. The CDR3 is 12 residues long. Trimming stripped 4 bases from V and 3 bases from J, with 7 bases between. The V gene's germline CDR1 is SGDLS and CDR2 YYNGEE. The use of genomic DNA as template underpinned the TCR beta VDJ and CDR3 profiling. TCRdb recomputed calls from the reads with MiXCR, one row per CDR3 protein. The sample includes 200,000 to 250,000 distinct CDR3 sequences, 65% seen only once; the top ten take around 58%. Points on this clonotype: The antigen is not known.

J is TRBJ1-2 and V is TRBV9; D remains unclear. The TCR was taken from a human donor with aplastic anemia. Sequencing input: sorted CD4+, CD8+, or CD8+CD57+ T cells (not recorded which) from PBMCs. CDR3: CASSFTDYGYTF. CDR3 DNA: TGTGCCAGCAGCTTTACGGACTATGGCTACACCTTC.